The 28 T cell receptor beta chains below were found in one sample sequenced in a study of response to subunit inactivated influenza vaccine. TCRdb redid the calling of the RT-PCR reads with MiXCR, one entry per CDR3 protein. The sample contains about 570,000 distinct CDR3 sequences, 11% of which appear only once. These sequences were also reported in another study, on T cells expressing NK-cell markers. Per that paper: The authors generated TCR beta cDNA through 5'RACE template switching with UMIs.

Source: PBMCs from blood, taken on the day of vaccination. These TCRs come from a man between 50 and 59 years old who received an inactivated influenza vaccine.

This chain's CDR3 is CASSFRRGPYEQYF. CDR3 coding DNA: TGTGCCAGCAGCTTCCGTCGGGGGCCCTACGAGCAGTACTTC. The chain joins TRBV7-8 to TRBJ2-7, with D tentatively TRBD1 or TRBD2 (6 bases each). The CDR3 covers 14 residues. V shed 3 bases and J shed 2 bases, with 11 bases lying between them. Germline loops: CDR1 SGHVS, CDR2 FQNEAQ.

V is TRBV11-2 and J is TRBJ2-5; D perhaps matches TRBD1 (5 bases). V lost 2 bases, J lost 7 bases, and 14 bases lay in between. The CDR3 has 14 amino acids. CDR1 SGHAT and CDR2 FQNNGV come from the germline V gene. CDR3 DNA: TGTGCCAGCAGCTTAATCTCAGGGTTGGGGACCCAGTACTTC. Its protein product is CASSLISGLGTQYF.

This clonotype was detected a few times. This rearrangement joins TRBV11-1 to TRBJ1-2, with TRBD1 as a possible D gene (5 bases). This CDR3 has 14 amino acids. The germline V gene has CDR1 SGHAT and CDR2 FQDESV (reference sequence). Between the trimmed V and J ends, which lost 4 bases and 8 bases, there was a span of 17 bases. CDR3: CASSSFGAGRGYTF. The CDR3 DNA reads TGTGCCAGCAGCTCCTTTGGGGCAGGCCGGGGCTACACCTTC.

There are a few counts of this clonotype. CDR3 DNA: TGTGCCAGCAGTCGCCTAGGGCTTGAGCAGTTCTTC. It is translated as CASSRLGLEQFF. This chain links TRBV6-6 with TRBJ2-1; D not resolved. This CDR3 comprises 12 residues. V lost 5 bases and J 9 bases, leaving 11 bases between the germline ends. Germline V lookup: CDR1 MNHNY, CDR2 SVGAGI (reference sequence).

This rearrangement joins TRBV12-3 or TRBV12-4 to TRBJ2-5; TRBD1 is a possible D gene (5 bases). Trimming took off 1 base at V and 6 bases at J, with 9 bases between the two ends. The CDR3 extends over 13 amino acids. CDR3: CASSLGGLKTQYF. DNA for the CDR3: TGTGCCAGCAGTTTAGGGGGCTTAAAGACCCAGTACTTC.

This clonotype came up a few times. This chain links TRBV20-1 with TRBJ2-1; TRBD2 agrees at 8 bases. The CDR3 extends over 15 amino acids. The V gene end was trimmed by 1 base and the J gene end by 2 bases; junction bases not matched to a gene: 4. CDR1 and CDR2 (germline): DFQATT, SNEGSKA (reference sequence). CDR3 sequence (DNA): TGCAGTGCTAGAGGAGCGGGACTAGCCTACAATGAGCAGTTCTTC. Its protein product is CSARGAGLAYNEQFF.

The DNA of the CDR3 is TGCGCCAGCAGCCCGGGACTAGCGAGATACGAGCAGTACTTC. Its protein product is CASSPGLARYEQYF. The chain couples TRBV5-1 to TRBJ2-7, with TRBD2 identical over 10 bases. The J segment lost 4 bases and the V segment lost 4 bases, leaving 5 bases of the junction unmatched. Germline CDR1 and CDR2: SGHRS and YFSETQ. This CDR3 spans 14 amino acids.

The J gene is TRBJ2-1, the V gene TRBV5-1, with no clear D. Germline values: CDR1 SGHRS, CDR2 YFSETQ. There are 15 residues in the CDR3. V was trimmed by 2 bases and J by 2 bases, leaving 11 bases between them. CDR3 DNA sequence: TGCGCCAGCAGCTTTTTATCCAGTACCTACAATGAGCAGTTCTTC. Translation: CASSFLSSTYNEQFF.

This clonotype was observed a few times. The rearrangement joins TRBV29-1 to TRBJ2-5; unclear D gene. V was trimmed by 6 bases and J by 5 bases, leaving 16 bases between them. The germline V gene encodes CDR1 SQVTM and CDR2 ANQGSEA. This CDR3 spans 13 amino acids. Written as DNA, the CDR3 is TGCAGCGTCCGAGGTCCGCATCGGGAGACCCAGTACTTC. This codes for CSVRGPHRETQYF.

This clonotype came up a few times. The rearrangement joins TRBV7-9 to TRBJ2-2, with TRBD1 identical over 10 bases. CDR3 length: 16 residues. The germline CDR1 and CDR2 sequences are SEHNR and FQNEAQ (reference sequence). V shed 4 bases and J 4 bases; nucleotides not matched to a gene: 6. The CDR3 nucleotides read TGTGCCAGCAGCTCTCCGGGACAGGGGATCACCGGGGAGCTGTTTTTT. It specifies CASSSPGQGITGELFF.

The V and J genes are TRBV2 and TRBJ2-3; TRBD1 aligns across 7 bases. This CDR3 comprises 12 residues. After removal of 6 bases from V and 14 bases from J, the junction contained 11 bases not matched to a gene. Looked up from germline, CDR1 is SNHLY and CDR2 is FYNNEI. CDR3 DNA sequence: TGTGCCAGCAGAGTTTGGGACAGCCGGTGGTATTTT. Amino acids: CASRVWDSRWYF.

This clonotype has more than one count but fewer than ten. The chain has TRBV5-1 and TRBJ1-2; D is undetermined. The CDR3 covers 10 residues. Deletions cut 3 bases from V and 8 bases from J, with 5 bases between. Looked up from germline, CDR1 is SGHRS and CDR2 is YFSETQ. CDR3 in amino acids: CASSSRGYTF. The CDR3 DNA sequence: TGCGCCAGCAGCTCTCGAGGCTACACCTTC.

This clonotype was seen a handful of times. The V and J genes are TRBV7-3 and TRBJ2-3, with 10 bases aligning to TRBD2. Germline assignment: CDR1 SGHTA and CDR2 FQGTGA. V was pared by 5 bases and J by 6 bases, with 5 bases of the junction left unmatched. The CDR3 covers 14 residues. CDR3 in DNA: TGTGCCAGCAGCCGTAGCGGGAGGTGGGATACGCAGTATTTT. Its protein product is CASSRSGRWDTQYF. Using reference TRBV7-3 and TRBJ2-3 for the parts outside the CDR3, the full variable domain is GAGVSQTPSNKVTEKGKYVELRCDPISGHTALYWYRQSLGQGPEFLIYFQGTGAADDSGLPNDRFFAVRPEGSVSTLKIQRTERGDSAVYLCASSRSGRWDTQYFGPGTRLTVL.

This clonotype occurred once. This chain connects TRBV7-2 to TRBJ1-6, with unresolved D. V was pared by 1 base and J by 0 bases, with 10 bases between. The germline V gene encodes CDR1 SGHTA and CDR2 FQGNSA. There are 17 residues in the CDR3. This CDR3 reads CASSLGVGSSYNSPLHF. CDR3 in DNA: TGTGCCAGCAGCTTAGGGGTGGGGAGCTCCTATAATTCACCCCTCCACTTT.

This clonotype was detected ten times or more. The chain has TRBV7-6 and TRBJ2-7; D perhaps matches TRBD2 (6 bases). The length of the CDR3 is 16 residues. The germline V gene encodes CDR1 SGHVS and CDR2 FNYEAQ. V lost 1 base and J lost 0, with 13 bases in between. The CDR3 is CASSLVLGLTSYEQYF. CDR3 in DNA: TGTGCCAGCAGCTTAGTTTTGGGACTCACCTCCTACGAGCAGTACTTC.

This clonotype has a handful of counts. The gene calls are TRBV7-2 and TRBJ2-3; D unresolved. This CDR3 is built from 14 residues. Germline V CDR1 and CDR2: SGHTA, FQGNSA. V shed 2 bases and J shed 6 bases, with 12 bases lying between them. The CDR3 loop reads CASSLLKRPDTQYF. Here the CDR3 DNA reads TGTGCCAGCAGCTTACTTAAACGCCCCGATACGCAGTATTTT.

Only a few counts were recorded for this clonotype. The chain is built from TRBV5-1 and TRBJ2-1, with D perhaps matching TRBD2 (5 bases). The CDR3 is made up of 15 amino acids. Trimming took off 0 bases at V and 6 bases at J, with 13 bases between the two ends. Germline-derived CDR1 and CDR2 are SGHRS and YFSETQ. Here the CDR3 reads CASSLDPGWLNEQFF. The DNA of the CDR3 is TGCGCCAGCAGCTTGGACCCGGGATGGCTCAATGAGCAGTTCTTC.

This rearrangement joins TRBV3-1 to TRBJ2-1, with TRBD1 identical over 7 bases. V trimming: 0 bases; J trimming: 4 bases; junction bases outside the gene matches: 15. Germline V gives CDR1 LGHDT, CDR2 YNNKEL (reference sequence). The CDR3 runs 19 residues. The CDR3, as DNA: TGTGCCAGCAGCCAAGAAAGGGGGCGCGGGTCGAATCTTTACAATGAGCAGTTCTTC. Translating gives CASSQERGRGSNLYNEQFF.

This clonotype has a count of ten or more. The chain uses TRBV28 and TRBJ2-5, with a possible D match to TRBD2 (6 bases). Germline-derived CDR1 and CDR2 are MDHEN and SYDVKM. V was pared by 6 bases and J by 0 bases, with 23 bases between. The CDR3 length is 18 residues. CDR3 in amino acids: CASSTWGVLATYQETQYF. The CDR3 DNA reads TGTGCCAGCAGCACCTGGGGGGTCCTAGCGACCTACCAAGAGACCCAGTACTTC.

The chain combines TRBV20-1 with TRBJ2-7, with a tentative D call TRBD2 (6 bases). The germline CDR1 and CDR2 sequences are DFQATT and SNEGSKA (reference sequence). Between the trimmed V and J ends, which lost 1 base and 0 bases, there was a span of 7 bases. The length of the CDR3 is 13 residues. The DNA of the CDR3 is TGCAGTGCTAGAGGCGGGGTCTCCTACGAGCAGTACTTC. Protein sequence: CSARGGVSYEQYF.

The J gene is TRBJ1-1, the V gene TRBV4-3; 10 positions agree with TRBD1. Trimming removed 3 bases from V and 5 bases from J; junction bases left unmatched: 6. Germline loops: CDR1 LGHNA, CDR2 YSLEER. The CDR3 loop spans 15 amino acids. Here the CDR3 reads CASSQDGQGETEAFF. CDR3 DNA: TGCGCCAGCAGCCAGGACGGACAGGGGGAAACTGAAGCTTTCTTT.

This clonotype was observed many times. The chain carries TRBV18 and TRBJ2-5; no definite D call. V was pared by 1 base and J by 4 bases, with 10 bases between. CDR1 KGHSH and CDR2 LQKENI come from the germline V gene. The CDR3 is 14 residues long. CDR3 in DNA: TGTGCCAGCTCACCACGGTCTTCGCGAGAGACCCAGTACTTC. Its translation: CASSPRSSRETQYF.

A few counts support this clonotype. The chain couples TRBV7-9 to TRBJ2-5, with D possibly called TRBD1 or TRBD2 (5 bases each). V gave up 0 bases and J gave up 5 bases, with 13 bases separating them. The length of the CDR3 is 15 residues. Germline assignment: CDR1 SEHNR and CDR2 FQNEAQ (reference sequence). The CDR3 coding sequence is TGTGCCAGCAGCTTAGCCGAGGGGAAGTGGGAGACCCAGTACTTC. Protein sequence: CASSLAEGKWETQYF. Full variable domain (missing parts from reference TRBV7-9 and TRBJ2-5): DTGVSQNPRHKITKRGQNVTFRCDPISEHNRLYWYRQTLGQGPEFLTYFQNEAQLEKSRLLSDRFSAERPKGSFSTLEIQRTEQGDSAMYLCASSLAEGKWETQYFGPGTRLLVL.

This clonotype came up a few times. The CDR3 spells CASSSQASRSPLHF. The CDR3 DNA follows: TGTGCCAGCAGCTCGCAGGCTTCTCGGTCACCCCTCCACTTT. The V gene is TRBV11-2, the J gene TRBJ1-6; D remains ambiguous. V was pared by 4 bases and J by 10 bases, with 14 bases between. This CDR3 has 14 residues. Per germline, CDR1 SGHAT and CDR2 FQNNGV.

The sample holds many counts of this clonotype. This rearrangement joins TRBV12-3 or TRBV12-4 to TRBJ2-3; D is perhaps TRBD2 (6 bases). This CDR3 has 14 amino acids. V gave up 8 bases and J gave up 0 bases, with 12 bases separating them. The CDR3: CASGGTASTDTQYF. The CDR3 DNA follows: TGTGCCAGCGGAGGGACCGCTAGCACAGATACGCAGTATTTT.

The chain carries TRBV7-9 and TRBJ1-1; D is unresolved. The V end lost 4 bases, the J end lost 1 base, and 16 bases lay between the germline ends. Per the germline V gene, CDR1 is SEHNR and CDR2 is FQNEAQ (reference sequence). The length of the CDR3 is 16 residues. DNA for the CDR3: TGTGCCAGCAGCTATCTTTGGGGAGAGTCGAACACTGAAGCTTTCTTT. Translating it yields CASSYLWGESNTEAFF.

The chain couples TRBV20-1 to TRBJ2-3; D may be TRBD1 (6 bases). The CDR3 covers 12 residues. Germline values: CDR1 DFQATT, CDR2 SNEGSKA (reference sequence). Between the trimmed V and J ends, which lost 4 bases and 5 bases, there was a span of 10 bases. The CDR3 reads CSATGQIDTQYF. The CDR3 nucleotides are TGCAGTGCTACCGGACAGATAGATACGCAGTATTTT.

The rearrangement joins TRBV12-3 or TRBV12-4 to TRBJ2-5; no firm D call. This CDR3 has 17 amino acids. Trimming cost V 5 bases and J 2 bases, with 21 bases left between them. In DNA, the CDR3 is TGTGCCAGCAGTGAGGATGAGTGGGCCAGTCAACAAGAGACCCAGTACTTC. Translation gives CASSEDEWASQQETQYF.